A single sample is the source of the 4 T cell receptor beta chains below, sequenced in a study of CD8+ T cells in alopecia areata. Isolated RNA was reverse transcribed into cDNA used as the sequencing template. TCRdb keeps only in-frame clones here, not all; method: immunoSEQ multiplex PCR. The table shows around 140,000 clones, with roughly 52% occurring only once. Regarding treatment: oral pan-JAK inhibitor, 5-10 mg twice daily. The sequencing here drew on CD8+ T cells sorted from blood, taken at week 4, from a patient treated with tofacitinib. These receptors all stem from a human donor with alopecia areata.

This clone showed up just a few times. The chain joins TRBV10-3 to TRBJ2-7, with TRBD1 matching over 7 bases. V shed 4 bases and J 3 bases; nucleotides not matched to a gene: 6. Germline V gives CDR1 ENHRY, CDR2 SYGVKD. This CDR3 contains 14 residues. This CDR3 reads CAISADRDLYEQYF. The CDR3 DNA sequence: TGTGCCATCAGTGCTGACAGGGACCTCTACGAGCAGTACTTC.

V is TRBV5-4 and J is TRBJ2-7; D might be TRBD1 (6 bases). The CDR3 length is 11 residues. V was cut by 4 bases and J by 8 bases, with 10 bases left in between. Germline-derived CDR1 and CDR2 are SGHNT and YYREEE (reference sequence). As DNA, the CDR3 is TGTGCCAGCAGCGGAACAGGGAAGCAGTACTTC. Translated: CASSGTGKQYF.

This chain uses TRBV14 with TRBJ1-1; D remains ambiguous. Germline V gene data show CDR1 as SGHDN and CDR2 as FVKESK. This CDR3 has 14 residues. V lost 1 base and J lost 3, with 9 bases in between. The CDR3 DNA is TGTGCCAGCAGCCAAGGATTCGGTGACACTGAAGCTTTCTTT. It specifies CASSQGFGDTEAFF.

The V gene is TRBV13, the J gene TRBJ1-1, with no clear D. There are 13 residues in the CDR3. Deletions cut 5 bases from V and 0 bases from J, with 7 bases between. CDR1 is PRHDT and CDR2 is FYEKMQ in the germline V gene (reference sequence). CDR3 protein: CASSPTVNTEAFF. DNA of the CDR3: TGTGCCAGCAGCCCAACGGTGAACACTGAAGCTTTCTTT.